These 22 T cell receptor beta chains share one sample of origin, sequenced in a study of early T cells in non-severe SARS-CoV-2 infection (dated by TCRdb to the early 2020s). Library method: 5' RACE. The instrument was a NextSeq 500. TCRdb reanalyzed the raw reads on its own, using fastp at Q25 for trimming and MiXCR for clone calling, and kept in-frame beta chains. Every distinct CDR3 protein forms one entry, paired with its most common genes and DNA. In all, the sample holds about 25,000 distinct CDR3 sequences, and 4.5% to 7% of those were seen once. The ten top clones hold less than 3% of the sample. Material for sequencing was whole blood. These receptor sequences come from an adult who was a healthcare worker with PCR-confirmed SARS-CoV-2 infection or an uninfected control (not recorded which).

This clonotype was picked up a small number of times. This sequence joins TRBV28 and TRBJ1-5; 7 positions agree with TRBD1. The CDR3 loop spans 18 amino acids. The junction had 12 bases not matched to a gene; V was cut back by 4 bases and J by 0 bases. Germline CDR1 and CDR2: MDHEN and SYDVKM. This CDR3 reads CASSSRGRTGFSNQPQHF. In DNA form, the CDR3 reads TGTGCCAGCAGTTCAAGGGGGAGGACAGGTTTTAGCAATCAGCCCCAGCATTTT.

This clonotype was counted at least ten times. V is TRBV14 and J is TRBJ1-6; 8 nucleotides align to TRBD1. Trimming cost V 4 bases and J 13 bases; bases outside gene matches: 6. Germline V CDR1 and CDR2: SGHDN, FVKESK. CDR3 size: 13 residues. The DNA of the CDR3 is TGTGCCAGCAGCCCTAGACAGGGGTCTCCCCTCCACTTT. Its protein is CASSPRQGSPLHF.

This clonotype was counted between two and nine times. V and J are TRBV5-1 and TRBJ1-6, with TRBD1 as a possible D gene (5 bases). The CDR3 loop spans 14 amino acids. Trimming cost V 2 bases and J 4 bases, with 7 bases left between them. CDR1 and CDR2 from the germline V gene are SGHRS and YFSETQ. This chain's CDR3 is CASSFGTYNSPLHF. DNA for the CDR3: TGCGCCAGCAGCTTCGGGACTTATAATTCACCCCTCCACTTT. Looking up the rest from reference TRBV5-1 and TRBJ1-6 gives the full variable domain: KAGVTQTPRYLIKTRGQQVTLSCSPISGHRSVSWYQQTPGQGLQFLFEYFSETQRNKGNFPGRFSGRQFSNSRSEMNVSTLELGDSALYLCASSFGTYNSPLHFGNGTRLTVT.

In this sample, this clonotype turned up a few times. The rearrangement links TRBV5-1 to TRBJ2-5; TRBD1 or TRBD2 may be the D gene (6 bases each). Trimming cost V 4 bases and J 0 bases, with 13 bases left between them. The CDR3 has 15 residues. Germline V gene data show CDR1 as SGHRS and CDR2 as YFSETQ. The CDR3 nucleotides read TGCGCCAGCAGCGGGGGGCGAAGAAACCAAGAGACCCAGTACTTC. Protein sequence: CASSGGRRNQETQYF.

This clonotype appeared many times. This chain uses TRBV7-2 with TRBJ2-7; TRBD1 aligns across 9 bases. This CDR3 comprises 14 residues. Germline V gene data show CDR1 as SGHTA and CDR2 as FQGNSA. V lost 3 bases, J lost 6 bases, and 6 bases stayed unmatched. Written as DNA, the CDR3 is TGTGCCAGCAGCTTTCCGGGACAGGGAGCCGAGCAGTACTTC. Its protein product is CASSFPGQGAEQYF.

In this sample, this clonotype turned up many times. The chain employs TRBV27 and TRBJ2-7; TRBD1 agrees at 8 bases. The V and J ends lost 3 bases and 0 bases, in that order; junction bases with no gene match: 4. CDR3 length: 15 residues. The V gene's germline CDR1 is MNHEY and CDR2 SMNVEV (reference sequence). CDR3 nucleotide sequence: TGTGCCAGCAGTTTGGTGGGACAGGTCTCCTACGAGCAGTACTTC. This translates into CASSLVGQVSYEQYF.

The chain carries TRBV3-1 and TRBJ2-1, with 7 nucleotides matching TRBD2. V was clipped by 1 base and J by 5 bases; unmatched bases: 8. Germline V CDR1 and CDR2: LGHDT, YNNKEL (reference sequence). The CDR3 loop spans 16 amino acids. CDR3 DNA: TGTGCCAGCAGCCAAGTGGGGGGGAGGATAGACAATGAGCAGTTCTTC. As protein: CASSQVGGRIDNEQFF.

This clonotype was seen many times. The chain has TRBV5-1 and TRBJ1-2, with D possibly being TRBD1 (6 bases). The CDR3 loop spans 13 amino acids. The germline V gene encodes CDR1 SGHRS and CDR2 YFSETQ. The germline V and J ends were trimmed by 6 bases and 2 bases, with 11 bases remaining between them. This CDR3 is CASTPDRNYGYTF. In DNA, the CDR3 is TGCGCCAGCACCCCGGACAGAAACTATGGCTACACCTTC.

A few counts support this clonotype. The chain joins TRBV11-2 to TRBJ2-3, with D unresolved. Germline values: CDR1 SGHAT, CDR2 FQNNGV. The CDR3 runs 15 residues. Trimming left V 0 bases short and J 7 bases short, with 14 bases between. CDR3 in DNA: TGTGCCAGCAGCTTAGATATATACCTCGGGTATACGCAGTATTTT. It specifies CASSLDIYLGYTQYF. The entire variable domain, with the rest obtained from reference TRBV11-2 and TRBJ2-3, is as follows: EAGVAQSPRYKIIEKRQSVAFWCNPISGHATLYWYQQILGQGPKLLIQFQNNGVVDDSQLPKDRFSAERLKGVDSTLKIQPAKLEDSAVYLCASSLDIYLGYTQYFGPGTRLTVL.

This clonotype was seen many times. The chain recombines TRBV28 with TRBJ1-3, with D unresolved. CDR1 is MDHEN and CDR2 is SYDVKM in the germline V gene. The CDR3 consists of 12 residues. V was pared by 6 bases and J by 7 bases, with 10 bases between. The CDR3 nucleotides are TGTGCCAGCAGGGAGTTTGGGAACACCATATATTTT. Its translation: CASREFGNTIYF. The full variable domain, completed using reference TRBV28 and TRBJ1-3, is DVKVTQSSRYLVKRTGEKVFLECVQDMDHENMFWYRQDPGLGLRLIYFSYDVKMKEKGDIPEGYSVSREKKERFSLILESASTNQTSMYLCASREFGNTIYFGEGSWLTVV.

This clonotype was counted at least ten times. The J gene is TRBJ2-3, the V gene TRBV20-1; no clear D. Between the trimmed V and J ends, which lost 2 bases and 4 bases, there was a span of 7 bases. In germline, CDR1 is DFQATT, CDR2 SNEGSKA (reference sequence). CDR3 length: 12 amino acids. CDR3 DNA sequence: TGCAGTGCTAGAAGGTTATCAGATACGCAGTATTTT. Translating it yields CSARRLSDTQYF.

This clonotype was found many times. V gene TRBV6-6 combines with J gene TRBJ2-3, with 9 bases matching TRBD2. V trimming: 7 bases; J trimming: 2 bases; junction bases outside the gene matches: 13. CDR1 is MNHNY and CDR2 is SVGAGI in the germline V gene (reference sequence). The CDR3 runs to 17 residues. The CDR3 DNA follows: TGTGCCAGCATCCCGAATGGGGGACTAGCTTCCACAGATACGCAGTATTTT. It is translated as CASIPNGGLASTDTQYF.

This clonotype appeared many times. The CDR3 nucleotides read TGTGCCAGCAGCGGGACGTCTGAGCAGTACTTC. It is translated as CASSGTSEQYF. V and J are TRBV6-6 and TRBJ2-7; perhaps D is TRBD1 or TRBD2 (5 bases each). Germline lookup yields CDR1 MNHNY and CDR2 SVGAGI (reference sequence). Deletions cut 6 bases from V and 7 bases from J, with 10 bases between. The CDR3 is 11 amino acids.

There are many counts of this clonotype. The chain couples TRBV29-1 to TRBJ2-5; 8 positions match TRBD2. The CDR3 spans 14 residues. From germline, CDR1 is SQVTM and CDR2 ANQGSEA. The V segment lost 3 bases and the J segment 4 bases; nucleotides outside the gene matches: 7. The CDR3: CSVDPAGAGETQYF. The CDR3 DNA sequence: TGCAGCGTTGACCCAGCGGGGGCGGGAGAGACCCAGTACTTC.

This chain links TRBV7-9 with TRBJ2-1; D perhaps matches TRBD1 (6 bases). CDR1 SEHNR and CDR2 FQNEAQ come from the germline V gene (reference sequence). Trimming removed 5 bases from V and 4 bases from J, with 18 bases in between. The CDR3 totals 16 residues. The DNA of the CDR3 is TGTGCCAGCAGCGTGTCGACAGGCTTCCATTACAATGAGCAGTTCTTC. This codes for CASSVSTGFHYNEQFF.

This clonotype was seen a handful of times. This sequence joins TRBV27 and TRBJ1-5; D remains ambiguous. With 3 bases removed from V and 7 bases from J, the gap between germline ends came to 10 bases. Germline V gene data show CDR1 as MNHEY and CDR2 as SMNVEV (reference sequence). The CDR3 has 13 amino acids. The CDR3 DNA reads TGTGCCAGCAGTTTTATACACGGCCAGCCCCAGCATTTT. Residues: CASSFIHGQPQHF.

This clonotype was observed many times. This rearrangement joins TRBV7-2 to TRBJ2-1; 8 bases match TRBD1. CDR3 length: 15 residues. CDR1 and CDR2 (germline): SGHTA, FQGNSA. The V segment lost 4 bases and the J segment 1 base; nucleotides outside the gene matches: 3. CDR3 coding DNA: TGTGCCAGCAGCTACGACAGGGGATCCTACAATGAGCAGTTCTTC. Its protein product is CASSYDRGSYNEQFF.

This clonotype was counted many times. The chain recombines TRBV7-2 with TRBJ2-7; D is possibly TRBD2 (5 bases). Germline values: CDR1 SGHTA, CDR2 FQGNSA. CDR3 length equals 15 residues. Trimming left V 2 bases short and J 3 bases short, with 14 bases between. DNA for the CDR3: TGTGCCAGCAGCTTAAAAGGACTCCCAGTCTACGAGCAGTACTTC. Translated, it gives CASSLKGLPVYEQYF.

Many counts were recorded for this clonotype. The genes are TRBV7-6 and TRBJ1-4, with no clear D. The CDR3 has 15 residues. The germline V and J ends were trimmed by 1 base and 8 bases, with 14 bases remaining between them. Germline V gene data show CDR1 as SGHVS and CDR2 as FNYEAQ. CDR3 nucleotide sequence: TGTGCCAGCAGCTTAGGCTCGGGATTTGACGAAAAACTGTTTTTT. Amino acids: CASSLGSGFDEKLFF.

This clonotype showed up many times. The rearrangement links TRBV4-2 to TRBJ2-1; 10 nucleotides agree with TRBD2. CDR3 length equals 15 residues. Germline CDR1 reads LGHNA; CDR2 reads YNFKEQ. Trimming cost V 5 bases and J 4 bases; bases outside gene matches: 5. Written as DNA, the CDR3 is TGTGCCAGCAGCGCAACTAGCGGGGTTTACAATGAGCAGTTCTTC. Amino acids: CASSATSGVYNEQFF.

The sample holds many counts of this clonotype. For the CDR3, the DNA is TGTGCCAGCAGTGCGAAGGGGGCGATCGAGACCCAGTACTTC. Amino acid sequence: CASSAKGAIETQYF. J is TRBJ2-5 and V is TRBV12-3 or TRBV12-4, with 7 positions matching TRBD1. Trimming at V came to 5 bases and at J to 5 bases, leaving 8 bases not matched to a gene. This CDR3 is built from 14 residues.

The DNA of the CDR3 is TGCGCCAGCAGCTTGGTAGGGTCCAACGGAGAGACCCAGTACTTC. It is translated as CASSLVGSNGETQYF. The gene calls are TRBV5-1 and TRBJ2-5; D is unresolved. The CDR3 is 15 amino acids. V was clipped by 0 bases and J by 4 bases, with 13 bases between them. The V gene's germline CDR1 is SGHRS and CDR2 YFSETQ. The variable domain in full, completed from reference TRBV5-1 and TRBJ2-5, reads KAGVTQTPRYLIKTRGQQVTLSCSPISGHRSVSWYQQTPGQGLQFLFEYFSETQRNKGNFPGRFSGRQFSNSRSEMNVSTLELGDSALYLCASSLVGSNGETQYFGPGTRLLVL.